In its sample, the clone carrying this TCR beta chain was seen once. As yet, its antigen is unknown. TCRdb's table, derived via immunoSEQ multiplex PCR, lists solely in-frame clones and lacks some. The sample lists 130,000 or so clones; 90% to 95% were seen once. These data come from a study of graft-versus-host responses after intestinal transplantation. The CDR3 totals 14 residues. CDR1 is MGHRA, CDR2 YSYEKL, per germline. Trimming pared 4 bases from V and 5 bases from J, leaving 13 bases between. Whole-study results and caveats: Levels of circulating GvH clones at their peak were associated with early post-transplant HvG declines.

The sample consisted of unstimulated CD4+ T cells sorted from spleen or lymph node cells, taken before intestinal transplant. The chain combines TRBV4-1 with TRBJ2-3, with a possible D match to TRBD2 (6 bases). The sequence derives from a human donor who received an intestinal transplant. This CDR3 reads CASSLDPTRDTQYF. The CDR3 DNA reads as TGCGCCAGCAGCCTCGACCCGACTAGAGATACGCAGTATTTT.